A single sample is the source of the 19 T cell receptor beta chains below, sequenced in a study of post-analysis software for immune sequencing data. Study-level results: Five TRBV segments occurring more often in patients than controls included TRBV5-6, TRBV5-1 and TRBV20-1.

Their recognized antigens are unknown. TCR beta cDNA libraries included unique molecular identifiers. TCRdb recomputed calls from the PCR reads with MiXCR, one row per CDR3 protein. The sample records 750,000 to 950,000 distinct CDR3 sequences, roughly half being singletons. Sequencing was done on a sample of blood. Receptors were obtained from a girl aged 5-17 years with multiple sclerosis.

The chain combines TRBV20-1 with TRBJ2-3, with 11 positions matching TRBD2. From germline, CDR1 is DFQATT and CDR2 SNEGSKA (reference sequence). After removal of 3 bases from V and 3 bases from J, the junction contained 11 bases not matched to a gene. The CDR3 covers 17 residues. CDR3 nucleotide sequence: TGCAGTGCTAGTAGCCGGCTAGCGGGGGGCCGGACAGATACGCAGTATTTT. It is translated as CSASSRLAGGRTDTQYF.

The chain couples TRBV5-1 to TRBJ1-1, with 10 bases aligning to TRBD1. J lost 3 bases, V lost 1 base, and 12 bases had no gene match. The CDR3 is 18 amino acids. The V gene's germline CDR1 is SGHRS and CDR2 YFSETQ. The CDR3: CASSLLPQTGGVDTEAFF. CDR3 nucleotide sequence: TGCGCCAGCAGCTTGTTACCCCAGACAGGGGGCGTTGACACTGAAGCTTTCTTT. Full variable domain (missing parts from reference TRBV5-1 and TRBJ1-1): KAGVTQTPRYLIKTRGQQVTLSCSPISGHRSVSWYQQTPGQGLQFLFEYFSETQRNKGNFPGRFSGRQFSNSRSEMNVSTLELGDSALYLCASSLLPQTGGVDTEAFFGQGTRLTVV.

This clonotype was counted once. This chain links TRBV10-3 with TRBJ2-1, with 15 bases matching TRBD2. V lost 6 bases and J lost 5; bases outside the gene matches: 5. The germline V gene has CDR1 ENHRY and CDR2 SYGVKD. This CDR3 spans 16 amino acids. The CDR3, as DNA: TGTGCCATCAGAGGACTAGCGGGGGGGTCCGACAATGAGCAGTTCTTC. It codes for CAIRGLAGGSDNEQFF.

The genes are TRBV10-3 and TRBJ2-7; 7 positions match TRBD1. CDR3 length equals 13 residues. V trimming: 4 bases; J trimming: 3 bases; junction bases outside the gene matches: 3. The V gene's germline CDR1 is ENHRY and CDR2 SYGVKD. The CDR3 sequence: CAISVAGGYEQYF. The CDR3 bases are TGTGCCATCAGTGTGGCAGGGGGCTACGAGCAGTACTTC.

The chain has TRBV3-1 and TRBJ2-1; 7 bases fit TRBD1. The CDR3 covers 16 residues. CDR1 is LGHDT and CDR2 is YNNKEL in the germline V gene (reference sequence). V was clipped by 7 bases and J by 4 bases; unmatched bases: 13. Here the CDR3 reads CASTPTQGMGYNEQFF. CDR3 DNA sequence: TGTGCCAGCACCCCAACACAGGGGATGGGATACAATGAGCAGTTCTTC.

The chain recombines TRBV20-1 with TRBJ2-3; a possible D gene is TRBD2 (5 bases). Deletions cut 2 bases from V and 0 bases from J, with 12 bases between. The CDR3 is made up of 15 amino acids. From germline, CDR1 is DFQATT and CDR2 SNEGSKA (reference sequence). As DNA, the CDR3 is TGCAGTGCTAGACCGGGCGGGTCAAGCACAGATACGCAGTATTTT. As protein: CSARPGGSSTDTQYF.

The gene calls are TRBV6-1 and TRBJ2-1, with 8 bases identical to TRBD1. After removal of 5 bases from V and 1 base from J, the junction contained 7 bases not matched to a gene. CDR3 length: 16 amino acids. From germline, CDR1 is MNHNS and CDR2 SASEGT. This CDR3 reads CASSRWGDRSYNEQFF. The CDR3 coding sequence is TGTGCCAGCAGTCGATGGGGGGACAGGTCCTACAATGAGCAGTTCTTC.

This sequence joins TRBV5-1 and TRBJ1-1; tentatively, D is TRBD1 (6 bases). The germline V and J ends were trimmed by 5 bases and 1 base, with 21 bases remaining between them. Germline V gives CDR1 SGHRS, CDR2 YFSETQ. The CDR3 totals 17 residues. CDR3 nucleotides: TGCGCCAGCAGTTTAAGACACGGGAGGGGGACGAACACTGAAGCTTTCTTT. Translation gives CASSLRHGRGTNTEAFF.

This clonotype has only a few counts. The chain joins TRBV29-1 to TRBJ1-5, with D possibly TRBD1 on 5 matching bases. V was shortened by 4 bases and J by 9 bases, with 13 bases between the two germline ends. The CDR3 is 12 amino acids. Germline CDR1 SQVTM, CDR2 ANQGSEA. CDR3 protein: CSVGAAGLPQHF. CDR3 in DNA: TGCAGCGTTGGGGCCGCGGGGCTGCCCCAGCATTTT.

The rearrangement uses TRBV4-1 and TRBJ2-5; D remains unclear. The ends were cut back, 0 bases at V and 4 bases at J, with 9 bases in the middle. Germline V gives CDR1 MGHRA, CDR2 YSYEKL. The CDR3 runs 14 residues. The CDR3 region has the DNA TGCGCCAGCAGCCAAGAAAGGTGGGGAGAGACCCAGTACTTC. Amino acid sequence: CASSQERWGETQYF.

This clonotype has only one observation. This rearrangement joins TRBV3-1 to TRBJ2-7; TRBD1 matches at 8 bases. Losses at the gene ends were 1 base for V and 2 bases for J; bases not matched to a gene: 4. The length of the CDR3 is 15 residues. Germline CDR1 reads LGHDT; CDR2 reads YNNKEL (reference sequence). The CDR3 nucleotides are TGTGCCAGCAGCCAAGCCCGGACAGGGCCCTACGAGCAGTACTTC. Encoded protein: CASSQARTGPYEQYF.

This clonotype was observed a few times. The rearrangement links TRBV10-3 to TRBJ2-3, with TRBD2 matching over 7 bases. The germline CDR1 and CDR2 sequences are ENHRY and SYGVKD. The length of the CDR3 is 15 residues. J was trimmed by 4 bases and V by 7 bases; bases with no gene match: 11. For the CDR3, the DNA is TGTGCCATCACGAGGTCGGGGGGTTCCGCAGATACGCAGTATTTT. As protein: CAITRSGGSADTQYF.

V gene TRBV15 combines with J gene TRBJ2-3, with D perhaps TRBD2 (7 bases). Germline CDR1 reads LNHNV; CDR2 reads YYDKDF (reference sequence). Trimming left V 0 bases short and J 2 bases short, with 9 bases between. This CDR3 region has 15 residues. CDR3 sequence (DNA): TGTGCCACCAGCAGAGAAGGGGGGGCCACAGATACGCAGTATTTT. Its translation: CATSREGGATDTQYF.

This chain uses TRBV20-1 with TRBJ1-6, with D possibly TRBD1 on 6 matching bases. Per germline, CDR1 DFQATT and CDR2 SNEGSKA (reference sequence). The CDR3 consists of 15 residues. V lost 2 bases and J lost 7, with 15 bases in between. DNA of the CDR3: TGCAGTGCTAGAAGGGGGGCAGACGGAAATTCACCCCTCCACTTT. Encoded protein: CSARRGADGNSPLHF.

The chain combines TRBV7-9 with TRBJ1-2, with D maybe TRBD1 (6 bases). The germline CDR1 and CDR2 sequences are SEHNR and FQNEAQ (reference sequence). Between the trimmed V and J ends, which lost 8 bases and 2 bases, there was a span of 12 bases. CDR3 length: 13 residues. DNA of the CDR3: TGTGCCAGCGGTACAGGGACGAACTATGGCTACACCTTC. This gives the protein CASGTGTNYGYTF. The full variable domain, in which reference TRBV7-9 and TRBJ1-2 provide the parts outside the CDR3, is DTGVSQNPRHKITKRGQNVTFRCDPISEHNRLYWYRQTLGQGPEFLTYFQNEAQLEKSRLLSDRFSAERPKGSFSTLEIQRTEQGDSAMYLCASGTGTNYGYTFGSGTRLTVV.

J is TRBJ2-5 and V is TRBV6-5; 14 nucleotides align to TRBD2. The trim removed 7 bases at V and 5 bases at J, leaving 3 bases unmatched. Looked up from germline, CDR1 is MNHEY and CDR2 is SVGAGI. The CDR3 sequence is 14 residues long. CDR3 coding DNA: TGTGCCAGCACCGGGACTAGCGGGAGTGAGACCCAGTACTTC. It translates to CASTGTSGSETQYF.

J is TRBJ2-3 and V is TRBV7-2; D may be TRBD1 (7 bases). Germline V gene lookup returns CDR1 SGHTA and CDR2 FQGNSA. The CDR3 loop spans 17 amino acids. Trimming removed 1 base from V and 1 base from J, with 15 bases in between. The CDR3 here is CASSLGGGGTGTDTQYF. The CDR3 nucleotides are TGTGCCAGCAGCTTAGGAGGGGGCGGGACCGGCACAGATACGCAGTATTTT.

This clonotype is a singleton in its sample. The V gene is TRBV6-5, the J gene TRBJ1-5; D is perhaps TRBD1 (5 bases). The germline V gene has CDR1 MNHEY and CDR2 SVGAGI. With 8 bases removed from V and 4 bases from J, the gap between germline ends came to 15 bases. CDR3 size: 14 residues. As DNA, the CDR3 is TGTGCCAGCGCCATGGGGGGGAGGAATCAGCCCCAGCATTTT. Translation: CASAMGGRNQPQHF.

V is TRBV3-1 and J is TRBJ2-1; 13 bases are a match to TRBD2. Germline CDR1 is LGHDT and CDR2 is YNNKEL (reference sequence). This CDR3 has 18 residues. Trimming took 4 bases from V and 9 from J; bases not matched to a gene: 15. The DNA for the CDR3 is TGTGCCAGCAGCCTTAGACTTCCGGGACTAGCGGGAAAGAGTGAGCAGTTCTTC. It encodes CASSLRLPGLAGKSEQFF.